This passage covers 2 T cell receptor beta chains from one sample sequenced in a study of long-term antiretroviral therapy in people with HIV. An immunoSEQ assay, version v3.0, was performed at survey level. The protocol was immunoSEQ multiplex PCR, while the TCRdb copy is restricted to in-frame clones and leaves out a portion. The sample yields approximately 20,000 clones, 85% seen once. The sequencing here drew on unsorted PBMCs, taken about 4 years after starting antiretroviral therapy. The receptors come from a young man with HIV.

The V and J genes are TRBV5-6 and TRBJ1-3, with D perhaps matching TRBD1 (5 bases). V lost 3 bases, J lost 2 bases, and 12 bases lay in between. The CDR3 spans 15 residues. Looked up from germline, CDR1 is SGHDT and CDR2 is YYEEEE. CDR3 sequence reads: CASSSSGGAGNTIYF. The CDR3 DNA reads TGTGCCAGCAGCTCCTCGGGGGGTGCTGGAAACACCATATATTTT.

This clone was recorded once. The chain recombines TRBV29-1 with TRBJ2-7; D is possibly TRBD1 or TRBD2 (5 bases each). The CDR3 is 12 amino acids. V was clipped by 5 bases and J by 3 bases, with 11 bases between them. Looked up from germline, CDR1 is SQVTM and CDR2 is ANQGSEA. CDR3 loop: CSVLRDGYEQYF. The CDR3 DNA sequence: TGCAGCGTTCTCCGGGACGGCTACGAGCAGTACTTC.